These 7 T cell receptor beta chains came from one sample sequenced in a study of OX40 agonist ivuxolimab in advanced cancers. Only in-frame clones appear in the TCRdb table, and some are missing; sequencing was by immunoSEQ multiplex PCR. The sample yields roughly 80,000 clones, 65% to 90% seen once. Sequenced here: CD4+ or CD8+ T cells sorted from blood, sampled in a trial of the OX40 agonist ivuxolimab. These receptors all come from an adult with an advanced solid tumor such as melanoma, head and neck, liver or kidney cancer.

The chain joins TRBV5-1 to TRBJ2-3; TRBD2 agrees at 8 bases. The ends lost 4 bases at V and 2 bases at J; junction bases unmatched: 6. CDR3 length: 15 amino acids. Germline assignment: CDR1 SGHRS and CDR2 YFSETQ. CDR3 region: CASSELAEDTDTQYF. CDR3 sequence (DNA): TGCGCCAGCAGCGAACTAGCGGAGGACACAGATACGCAGTATTTT.

This chain connects TRBV7-2 to TRBJ1-1; 8 nucleotides line up with TRBD1. Germline V gives CDR1 SGHTA, CDR2 FQGNSA. J lost 4 bases, V lost 2 bases, and 6 bases had no gene match. This CDR3 has 15 amino acids. Written as DNA, the CDR3 is TGTGCCAGCAGCTTAAGGACAGGGTTGGGCACTGAAGCTTTCTTT. Amino acids: CASSLRTGLGTEAFF.

V and J are TRBV5-1 and TRBJ2-6; 9 nucleotides agree with TRBD1. In germline, CDR1 is SGHRS, CDR2 YFSETQ. The CDR3 is 17 residues long. Unmatched junction bases numbered 8, after V lost 3 bases and J lost 4 bases. The CDR3 DNA follows: TGCGCCAGCAGCTCGGGGACAGGGCAGTCCGGGGCCAACGTCCTGACTTTC. Protein product: CASSSGTGQSGANVLTF. The variable domain in full, with the rest retrieved from reference TRBV5-1 and TRBJ2-6, is KAGVTQTPRYLIKTRGQQVTLSCSPISGHRSVSWYQQTPGQGLQFLFEYFSETQRNKGNFPGRFSGRQFSNSRSEMNVSTLELGDSALYLCASSSGTGQSGANVLTFGAGSRLTVL.

The chain combines TRBV18 with TRBJ1-1; 7 bases line up with TRBD1. With V trimmed by 1 base and J by 4 bases, 6 bases remained unmatched. Germline lookup yields CDR1 KGHSH and CDR2 LQKENI. CDR3 size: 15 residues. The DNA of the CDR3 is TGTGCCAGCTCACCACGTAGACAGGGCGCCACTGAAGCTTTCTTT. Amino acids: CASSPRRQGATEAFF.

The chain links TRBV7-9 to TRBJ2-4, with D perhaps matching TRBD2 (6 bases). The CDR3 totals 18 residues. Germline V lookup: CDR1 SEHNR, CDR2 FQNEAQ (reference sequence). The V gene lost 2 bases and the J gene lost 0 bases, with 17 bases spanning the gap. CDR3 protein: CASSLFLSGVGAKNIQYF. DNA of the CDR3: TGTGCCAGCAGCTTATTTTTATCGGGAGTTGGAGCCAAAAACATTCAGTACTTC.

The chain couples TRBV15 to TRBJ2-1; no clear D gene. The CDR3 runs 15 residues. Germline V gives CDR1 LNHNV, CDR2 YYDKDF (reference sequence). Deletions cut 1 base from V and 6 bases from J, with 13 bases between. For the CDR3, the DNA is TGTGCCACCAGCAGAGTCGTGGATACGGTCAATGAGCAGTTCTTC. Protein sequence: CATSRVVDTVNEQFF.

This chain links TRBV7-2 with TRBJ2-3; D call uncertain. The CDR3 spans 14 residues. The V gene lost 1 base and the J gene lost 0 bases, with 5 bases spanning the gap. Looked up from germline, CDR1 is SGHTA and CDR2 is FQGNSA. The CDR3 nucleotides read TGTGCCAGCAGCTTAGGGCACAGCACAGATACGCAGTATTTT. Translating it yields CASSLGHSTDTQYF. The full variable domain, rest sourced from reference TRBV7-2 and TRBJ2-3, is GAGVSQSPSNKVTEKGKDVELRCDPISGHTALYWYRQSLGQGLEFLIYFQGNSAPDKSGLPSDRFSAERTGGSVSTLTIQRTQQEDSAVYLCASSLGHSTDTQYFGPGTRLTVL.